The present entry profiles one TCR beta chain with its context. The data belong to a study of blood T cell repertoires in COVID-19. Turning to the study itself: COVID-19 samples from acute and convalescent phases originated in the United States, Italy and Spain. T cells, B-cell-depleted T cells, or PBMCs supplied cDNA or gDNA.

The CDR3 spans 17 residues. Trimming left V 1 base short and J 0 bases short, with 15 bases between. Looked up from germline, CDR1 is ENHRY and CDR2 is SYGVKD. Sequencing used immunoSEQ multiplex PCR; TCRdb keeps in-frame clones, though not all of them. The sample lists just over 350,000 clones, about 90% occurring once. Specimen: PBMCs or T cells enriched from blood (not recorded which). The rearrangement uses TRBV10-3 and TRBJ1-1, with D tentatively TRBD1 (6 bases). This clonotype originated in a woman younger than 45 who had recovered from COVID-19. The DNA of the CDR3 is TGTGCCATCAGTGAGTACCAGGGACAAGATATGAACACTGAAGCTTTCTTT. Protein product: CAISEYQGQDMNTEAFF.